A selection of T cell receptor beta chains follows, all from one sample in a study of cytomegalovirus exposure and HLA in healthy donors. The protocol was immunoSEQ multiplex PCR, while the TCRdb copy is restricted to in-frame clones and leaves out a portion. Of about 130,000 clones listed, 89% are singletons. The sample taken for sequencing was PBMCs. The origin of the receptors is a woman between 18 and 29 years old in good health and CMV-seronegative. Each CDR3 is given with its conserved first and last residue. A D gene is named only where the DNA matches it firmly. Expanded clones are given a class, and other clones once, few, many or no size at all.

clone_size cdr3_length j_call v_call d_call cdr3_nt cdr3_aa
once 15 TRBJ2-5 TRBV7-6 TRBD2 TGTGCCAGCAGCTCTTCGGGGGGGCCTCAGGAGACCCAGTACTTC CASSSSGGPQETQYF
- 16 TRBJ1-1 TRBV5-1 TRBD1 TGCGCCAGCAGCTTGGCGACAGGGAGCATGAACACTGAAGCTTTCTTT CASSLATGSMNTEAFF
- 13 TRBJ1-2 TRBV9 TRBD1 TGTGCCAGCAGCCCAACAGGGGTCTATGGCTACACCTTC CASSPTGVYGYTF
- 15 TRBJ1-1 TRBV6-1 - TGTGCCAGCAGTGAATGGACGGGGGGTAACACTGAAGCTTTCTTT CASSEWTGGNTEAFF
once 14 TRBJ2-1 TRBV7-7 TRBD2 TGTGCCAGCAGCTCGGTCGGGGGGTCCAGGGAGCAGTTCTTC CASSSVGGSREQFF
- 14 TRBJ1-1 TRBV5-4 TRBD1 TGTGCCAGCAGCTCCGGACAGGCTCGCACTGAAGCTTTCTTT CASSSGQARTEAFF
- 11 TRBJ2-7 TRBV28 - TGTGCCAGCCTGGCGGGCTACGAGCAGTACTTC CASLAGYEQYF
- 15 TRBJ1-4 TRBV4-2 - TGTGCCAGCAGCCAAGGGGTTCGGGATAATGAAAAACTGTTTTTT CASSQGVRDNEKLFF
once 17 TRBJ1-2 TRBV6-1 - TGTGCCAGCAGTGCCCTCGAAATTGGCGGCACAAAGTATGGCTACACCTTC CASSALEIGGTKYGYTF
- 15 TRBJ2-1 TRBV29-1 - TGCAGCGTTGAAGTTGGTCGGAGCTCCTACAATGAGCAGTTCTTC CSVEVGRSSYNEQFF
- 16 TRBJ2-5 TRBV7-9 TRBD2 TGTGCCAGCAGTGGACTAGCGGGGGGGTTGGCAGAGACCCAGTACTTC CASSGLAGGLAETQYF
- 16 TRBJ2-1 TRBV9 - TGTGCCAGCAGCCGCAGCCCGGACTTATTATACAATGAGCAGTTCTTC CASSRSPDLLYNEQFF
- 13 TRBJ1-2 TRBV6-1 TRBD1 TGTGCCAGCAGTGTCCACAGGGGTGATGGCTACACCTTC CASSVHRGDGYTF
- 16 TRBJ2-7 TRBV7-3 - TGTGCCAGCAGCTCATGGACTGTAAAGAGCTCCTACGAGCAGTACTTC CASSSWTVKSSYEQYF
- 15 TRBJ2-3 TRBV25-1 TRBD2 TGTGCCAGCAGCGGCTCTAGCGGGGGGGCATATACGCAGTATTTT CASSGSSGGAYTQYF
- 14 TRBJ2-7 TRBV19 TRBD1 TGTGCCAGTAGTATTCAGGGACAGGGGTACGAGCAGTACTTC CASSIQGQGYEQYF